This entry lists 27 T cell receptor beta chains sequenced from one sample in a study of T cell changes during pregnancy in multiple sclerosis. The protocol was immunoSEQ multiplex PCR, while the TCRdb copy is restricted to in-frame clones and leaves out a portion. The sample yields about 57,000 clones, 85% to 95% seen once. The source was CD4+ T cells from peripheral blood mononuclear cells, collected in the third trimester of pregnancy. Every receptor here comes from a female donor with multiple sclerosis, enrolled in a pregnancy study.

This chain uses TRBV11-2 with TRBJ2-7, with 9 bases aligning to TRBD1. Trimming took 5 bases from V and 7 from J; bases not matched to a gene: 15. The CDR3 has 16 residues. Germline-derived CDR1 and CDR2 are SGHAT and FQNNGV. CDR3 DNA: TGTGCCAGCAGCGCTACAGGGGGCGGAAGGGCCCAAGAGCAGTACTTC. This encodes CASSATGGGRAQEQYF.

This clone came up once. V usage is TRBV29-1 and J usage is TRBJ2-1; 8 nucleotides match TRBD2. Trimming cost V 3 bases and J 9 bases; bases outside gene matches: 16. The CDR3 totals 16 residues. Germline V gene data show CDR1 as SQVTM and CDR2 as ANQGSEA. The chain's CDR3 is CSVDLTLRGREGEQFF. CDR3 sequence (DNA): TGCAGCGTTGATCTTACGCTAAGGGGACGGGAGGGTGAGCAGTTCTTC.

This chain joins TRBV7-2 and TRBJ1-6; D is ambiguous. Trimming cost V 1 base and J 2 bases, with 3 bases left between them. Looked up from germline, CDR1 is SGHTA and CDR2 is FQGNSA. The CDR3 is 14 residues long. The CDR3 nucleotides read TGTGCCAGCAGCTTAGGGCCCTATAATTCACCCCTCCACTTT. Translated, it gives CASSLGPYNSPLHF.

The chain combines TRBV27 with TRBJ1-2, with a possible D match to TRBD1 (5 bases). CDR1 MNHEY and CDR2 SMNVEV come from the germline V gene (reference sequence). The V end was cut by 0 bases, the J end by 3 bases, with 17 bases between. This CDR3 region has 17 residues. The CDR3 loop reads CASSLSGHQGGHYGYTF. DNA for the CDR3: TGTGCCAGCAGTTTATCAGGGCATCAGGGTGGCCACTATGGCTACACCTTC.

This clone was found once. The rearrangement links TRBV5-1 to TRBJ2-7; 11 positions match TRBD2. CDR1 SGHRS and CDR2 YFSETQ come from the germline V gene. After removal of 7 bases from V and 4 bases from J, the junction contained 4 bases not matched to a gene. The CDR3 spans 13 residues. CDR3 sequence: CASGGTSGYEQYF. CDR3 bases: TGCGCCAGCGGTGGGACTAGCGGATACGAGCAGTACTTC.

The chain employs TRBV7-2 and TRBJ2-5; 8 bases line up with TRBD2. Trimming at V came to 3 bases and at J to 0 bases, leaving 3 bases not matched to a gene. Germline V gene data show CDR1 as SGHTA and CDR2 as FQGNSA. The CDR3 length is 15 residues. CDR3 amino acids: CASSLGLGNQETQYF. CDR3 in DNA: TGTGCCAGCAGCTTGGGACTAGGGAACCAAGAGACCCAGTACTTC.

V gene TRBV6-4 combines with J gene TRBJ2-6; D ambiguous. This CDR3 spans 19 amino acids. Per germline, CDR1 MRHNA and CDR2 SNTAGT. With 5 bases removed from V and 0 bases from J, the gap between germline ends came to 20 bases. The CDR3 loop reads CASSPLPIRSPSGANVLTF. The CDR3 coding sequence is TGTGCCAGCAGTCCTCTACCCATCAGGTCTCCCTCTGGGGCCAACGTCCTGACTTTC.

The genes are TRBV7-3 and TRBJ2-1; D is perhaps TRBD2 (6 bases). This CDR3 region has 15 residues. Trimming shortened V by 1 base and J by 7 bases, and 14 bases separated the two germline ends. Germline V lookup: CDR1 SGHTA, CDR2 FQGTGA. The CDR3 spells CASSLRRGAWNEQFF. DNA for the CDR3: TGTGCCAGCAGCTTAAGGAGGGGCGCTTGGAATGAGCAGTTCTTC. Supplemented by reference TRBV7-3 and TRBJ2-1, the full variable domain reads GAGVSQTPSNKVTEKGKYVELRCDPISGHTALYWYRQSLGQGPEFLIYFQGTGAADDSGLPNDRFFAVRPEGSVSTLKIQRTERGDSAVYLCASSLRRGAWNEQFFGPGTRLTVL.

The chain is built from TRBV18 and TRBJ1-3, with 11 bases identical to TRBD1. The ends lost 3 bases at V and 4 bases at J; junction bases unmatched: 8. This CDR3 is built from 17 residues. Germline CDR1 KGHSH, CDR2 LQKENI. The CDR3 here is CASSPLGQGAMGNTIYF. CDR3 in DNA: TGTGCCAGCTCACCCCTAGGACAGGGGGCGATGGGAAACACCATATATTTT.

A note on this clone: The DNA is left out, because the CDR3 cannot be placed on it with certainty; the CDR3 is given as TCRdb lists it. The genes are TRBV6-6 and TRBJ1-1; TRBD1, the table's D call, lacks a check against the DNA. The germline gives CDR1 MNHNY, CDR2 SVGAGI (reference sequence). With termini counted, the CDR3 has 12 amino acids. CDR3 residues: CASSPVGVGSFF.

This chain joins TRBV11-2 and TRBJ2-7; 10 nucleotides agree with TRBD2. With V trimmed by 1 base and J by 4 bases, 7 bases remained unmatched. The CDR3 sequence is 16 residues long. Germline V gene lookup returns CDR1 SGHAT and CDR2 FQNNGV. The CDR3 DNA is TGTGCCAGCAGCTTAGTGCCTAGCGGGGGCCTTTACGAGCAGTACTTC. Protein product: CASSLVPSGGLYEQYF.

The chain employs TRBV7-2 and TRBJ2-1, with 9 bases matching TRBD2. Looked up from germline, CDR1 is SGHTA and CDR2 is FQGNSA. The trim removed 4 bases at V and 6 bases at J, leaving 19 bases unmatched. The CDR3 runs to 19 residues. CDR3 DNA: TGTGCCAGCAGCTCCCCCAATTTGTGGGCGGGGGGGGCTTCCAATGAGCAGTTCTTC. It yields the protein CASSSPNLWAGGASNEQFF.

The chain employs TRBV6-5 and TRBJ2-7; 7 positions agree with TRBD1. Germline V gene data show CDR1 as MNHEY and CDR2 as SVGAGI. The junction had 2 bases not matched to a gene; V was cut back by 2 bases and J by 1 base. The length of the CDR3 is 14 residues. The CDR3 coding sequence is TGTGCCAGCAGTTACGGGGGACAGTCCTACGAGCAGTACTTC. Translating gives CASSYGGQSYEQYF.

The genes are TRBV18 and TRBJ1-1; D may be TRBD1 (6 bases). The CDR3 spans 13 residues. Germline CDR1 KGHSH, CDR2 LQKENI. V lost 6 bases and J 5 bases, leaving 13 bases between the germline ends. CDR3 in DNA: TGTGCCAGCTCGTTACAGGGAAAGACTGAAGCTTTCTTT. Translated: CASSLQGKTEAFF.

V and J are TRBV9 and TRBJ1-1; weak D call: TRBD1 (6 bases). V lost 4 bases and J 1 base, leaving 11 bases between the germline ends. CDR3 length equals 14 residues. Germline CDR1 reads SGDLS; CDR2 reads YYNGEE. The CDR3 protein is CASSPTGRNTEAFF. The CDR3 DNA follows: TGTGCCAGCAGCCCTACAGGGAGGAACACTGAAGCTTTCTTT.

This chain uses TRBV4-3 with TRBJ2-5; 10 bases match TRBD1. J was trimmed by 5 bases and V by 4 bases; bases with no gene match: 7. The CDR3 is 15 amino acids. Germline loops: CDR1 LGHNA, CDR2 YSLEER. The CDR3 nucleotides read TGCGCCAGCAGCCCCGGGGACAGGGGTACGGAGACCCAGTACTTC. The encoded protein is CASSPGDRGTETQYF.

This rearrangement joins TRBV7-2 to TRBJ2-7; maybe TRBD1 (6 bases). CDR3 length: 13 amino acids. V dropped 2 bases and J dropped 5 bases, with 10 bases sitting between them. From germline, CDR1 is SGHTA and CDR2 FQGNSA. CDR3 in DNA: TGTGCCAGCAGCTTACAACAGGGAGACGAGCAGTACTTC. Amino acids: CASSLQQGDEQYF.

The chain carries TRBV19 and TRBJ2-6, with TRBD1 matching 10 bases. V trimming: 5 bases; J trimming: 0 bases; junction bases outside the gene matches: 7. The length of the CDR3 is 18 residues. Germline-derived CDR1 and CDR2 are LNHDA and SQIVND (reference sequence). This CDR3 is CASSDRQGAGSGANVLTF. CDR3 DNA sequence: TGTGCCAGTAGTGATCGACAGGGGGCGGGCTCTGGGGCCAACGTCCTGACTTTC. The full variable domain, with the rest looked up from reference TRBV19 and TRBJ2-6, is DGGITQSPKYLFRKEGQNVTLSCEQNLNHDAMYWYRQDPGQGLRLIYYSQIVNDFQKGDIAEGYSVSREKKESFPLTVTSAQKNPTAFYLCASSDRQGAGSGANVLTFGAGSRLTVL.

This sequence joins TRBV5-4 and TRBJ2-7; 9 bases line up with TRBD1. Germline-derived CDR1 and CDR2 are SGHNT and YYREEE (reference sequence). The J segment lost 5 bases and the V segment lost 4 bases, leaving 4 bases of the junction unmatched. The CDR3 contains 13 residues. This CDR3 reads CASSLDRGHEQYF. The DNA of the CDR3 is TGTGCCAGCAGCCTGGACAGGGGCCACGAGCAGTACTTC.

This chain joins TRBV4-2 and TRBJ1-6, with 7 bases aligning to TRBD1. The germline gives CDR1 LGHNA, CDR2 YNFKEQ. The CDR3 loop spans 17 amino acids. The junction had 9 bases not matched to a gene; V was cut back by 4 bases and J by 3 bases. CDR3 in DNA: TGTGCCAGCAGCCTATTAACGGGACAGCTCTATAATTCACCCCTCCACTTT. Residues: CASSLLTGQLYNSPLHF.

V usage is TRBV7-8 and J usage is TRBJ2-7, with TRBD1 matching 7 bases. Trimming at V came to 3 bases and at J to 0 bases, leaving 2 bases not matched to a gene. CDR1 SGHVS and CDR2 FQNEAQ come from the germline V gene. The CDR3 has 14 amino acids. The CDR3 DNA sequence: TGTGCCAGCAGCTTGAACAGGGGCTCCTACGAGCAGTACTTC. Translation: CASSLNRGSYEQYF.

This chain connects TRBV6-5 to TRBJ2-5; 9 bases are shared with TRBD1. V gave up 6 bases and J gave up 4 bases; unmatched junction bases: 3. Germline CDR1 is MNHEY and CDR2 is SVGAGI. CDR3 length: 13 residues. CDR3 in amino acids: CASRTQGAETQYF. The CDR3 DNA follows: TGTGCCAGCAGGACACAGGGGGCAGAGACCCAGTACTTC.

This rearrangement joins TRBV30 to TRBJ1-5; no reliable D call. Trimming pared 0 bases from V and 1 base from J, leaving 10 bases between. Germline V gene lookup returns CDR1 GTSNPN and CDR2 SVGIG (reference sequence). This CDR3 is 15 amino acids long. CDR3 DNA sequence: TGTGCCTGGAGTGTTGGTGGCAGGAGCAATCAGCCCCAGCATTTT. It yields the protein CAWSVGGRSNQPQHF.

This chain connects TRBV2 to TRBJ1-1; TRBD1 agrees at 8 bases. With 6 bases clipped from V and 11 bases from J, the junction kept 5 bases outside the gene matches. Germline V gene data show CDR1 as SNHLY and CDR2 as FYNNEI. This CDR3 comprises 11 residues. The CDR3 nucleotides are TGTGCCAGCAGCCGACAGGGGCGTGCTTTCTTT. Translated, it gives CASSRQGRAFF. The entire variable domain, with the rest obtained from reference TRBV2 and TRBJ1-1, is as follows: EPEVTQTPSHQVTQMGQEVILRCVPISNHLYFYWYRQILGQKVEFLVSFYNNEISEKSEIFDDQFSVERPDGSNFTLKIRSTKLEDSAMYFCASSRQGRAFFGQGTRLTVV.

The genes are TRBV9 and TRBJ1-4; 7 bases line up with TRBD1. Trimming took 2 bases from V and 8 from J; bases not matched to a gene: 9. The germline gives CDR1 SGDLS, CDR2 YYNGEE. This CDR3 comprises 15 residues. The CDR3 region has the DNA TGTGCCAGCAGCGTTAGACAGGGTAATTCGGAAAAACTGTTTTTT. This encodes CASSVRQGNSEKLFF.

This chain uses TRBV5-1 with TRBJ2-7, with TRBD1 as a possible D gene (6 bases). Germline lookup yields CDR1 SGHRS and CDR2 YFSETQ. The CDR3 runs to 13 residues. Trimming took 4 bases from V and 5 from J, leaving 13 bases between them. The CDR3 is CASSGTGNHEQYF. CDR3 DNA: TGCGCCAGCAGCGGTACAGGGAACCACGAGCAGTACTTC.

The CDR3 sequence is CASSQTPRGLNGYTF. As DNA, the CDR3 is TGCGCCAGCAGCCAAACCCCTCGAGGGCTTAATGGCTACACCTTC. The chain employs TRBV4-1 and TRBJ1-2; D unresolved. Germline V lookup: CDR1 MGHRA, CDR2 YSYEKL. The CDR3 loop spans 15 amino acids. V lost 2 bases and J 6 bases, leaving 16 bases between the germline ends.